This is a list of T cell receptor beta chains from one sample in a study of beta chain features in type 1 diabetes. Data came from immunoSEQ multiplex PCR; TCRdb stores just in-frame clones and leaves some out. The table has some 640,000 clones, around 15% seen once. Specimen: naive CD4+ T cells from blood. These receptors originate from a man between 18 and 35 years old with type 1 diabetes. Each CDR3 is given with its conserved first and last residue. Each record gives: clone size, V gene, J gene, D gene, CDR3 DNA, CDR3 protein. The D gene is left open where the match is weak. A row's size may be missing; if present it is once, few, many or a size class.

>few|TRBV7-2|TRBJ2-7|NA
TGTGCCAGCAGCCTTTCCAGAGACGATGAGCAGTACTTC
CASSLSRDDEQYF
>few|TRBV7-3|TRBJ2-1|NA
TGTGCCAGCAGCTCATCACCGGCATCAGACAATGAGCAGTTCTTC
CASSSSPASDNEQFF
>many|TRBV7-9|TRBJ1-1|NA
TGTGCCATCCTCCGGGACACTGAAGCTTTCTTT
CAILRDTEAFF
>NA|TRBV30|TRBJ1-4|TRBD1
TGTGCCTGGAGCGCTAAACAGGGGCCTAATGAAAAACTGTTTTTT
CAWSAKQGPNEKLFF
>few|TRBV9|TRBJ2-1|NA
TGTGCCAGCAGCCAGGGAAACGGAGGAAATGAGCAGTTCTTC
CASSQGNGGNEQFF
>NA|TRBV30|TRBJ1-5|NA
TGTGCCTGGACCTCGGGGCCCTATAGCAATCAGCCCCAGCATTTT
CAWTSGPYSNQPQHF
>few|TRBV19|TRBJ2-1|NA
TGTGCCAGTAGACAGGAGAACTACAATGAGCAGTTCTTC
CASRQENYNEQFF
>NA|TRBV15|TRBJ2-4|NA
TGTGCCACCAACGGACAGTTGTTGTCCGACATTCAGTACTTC
CATNGQLLSDIQYF
>NA|TRBV7-3|TRBJ2-1|TRBD1
TGTGCCAGCAGCTCCCGAGGACAGGGCAGGCAGCAGTTCTTC
CASSSRGQGRQQFF
>NA|TRBV7-6|TRBJ2-3|NA
TGTGCCAGCAGCCCCACAGTAACGGGAGACGCTTTGTATTTT
CASSPTVTGDALYF
>NA|TRBV5-1|TRBJ2-3|NA
TGCGCCAGCAGCTTGGGGGTGGCCAGCACAGATACGCAGTATTTT
CASSLGVASTDTQYF
>NA|TRBV27|TRBJ2-5|TRBD2
TGTGCCAGCAGTTTATGGACTAGCGGACAAGAGACCCAGTACTTC
CASSLWTSGQETQYF
>few|TRBV30|TRBJ1-1|NA
TGTGCCTGGAGTGTACTCGGGGGGCTGGAAGCTTTCTTT
CAWSVLGGLEAFF
>NA|TRBV7-6|TRBJ2-6|NA
TGTGCCAGCAGCCCTGCACGTAGTGGGGCCAACGTCCTGACTTTC
CASSPARSGANVLTF
>NA|TRBV9|TRBJ1-1|NA
TGTGCCAGCACCCCGGGACCCATGGACACTGAAGCTTTCTTT
CASTPGPMDTEAFF
>NA|TRBV28|TRBJ1-4|NA
TGTGCCAGCAGCCTCAACTTCAGGGGACTGTTTTTT
CASSLNFRGLFF
>NA|TRBV9|TRBJ2-7|NA
TGTGCCAGCAGCGTAGACGGGGATAGCTACGAGCAGTACTTC
CASSVDGDSYEQYF
>few|TRBV7-7|TRBJ1-1|NA
TGTGCTAGCAACTTTGGGGGGTCCCAAGCGGGCACTGAAGCTTTCTTT
CASNFGGSQAGTEAFF
>NA|TRBV28|TRBJ2-7|NA
TGTGCCAGCAGTCAAATGAACACCGAGCAGTACTTC
CASSQMNTEQYF
>NA|TRBV6-5|TRBJ1-1|NA
TGTGCCAGCAGAGTTACAGGGAGCACTGAAGCTTTCTTT
CASRVTGSTEAFF
>few|TRBV15|TRBJ1-4|NA
TGTGCCACCAGCAGAGATGGGGGCTTTGAAAAACTGTTTTTT
CATSRDGGFEKLFF
>NA|TRBV10-3|TRBJ2-3|NA
TGTGGCTGTGGCACAGATACGCAGTATTTT
CGCGTDTQYF
>NA|TRBV5-1|TRBJ2-4|NA
TGCGCCACCTCCCCCGAGGGGCACGTTCAGTACTTC
CATSPEGHVQYF
>few|TRBV7-3|TRBJ2-1|NA
TGTGCCAGCAGCTTAGTCCCTTTACCGGGCAATGAGCAGTTCTTC
CASSLVPLPGNEQFF
>few|TRBV27|TRBJ2-4|TRBD2
TGTGCCAGCAGTTCAACCCTAACGGGACTAGCGGGGGGGCACTTC
CASSSTLTGLAGGHF
>few|TRBV28|TRBJ2-7|NA
TGTGCCAGCCTTGGGGAATACGAGCAGTACTTC
CASLGEYEQYF
>NA|TRBV15|TRBJ2-2|NA
TGTGCCACCAGCGCCCGGGCCCTGACCACCGGGGAGCTGTTTTTT
CATSARALTTGELFF
>NA|TRBV30|TRBJ2-5|TRBD1
TGTGCCTGGAGCCCCCCCCGGGACAGGGCCCTTGGGGCCCAGTACTTC
CAWSPPRDRALGAQYF
>few|TRBV11-2|TRBJ2-1|NA
TGTGCCAGCAGCCCTATGGTTGGAGATGAGCAGTTCTTC
CASSPMVGDEQFF
>NA|TRBV5-1|TRBJ1-6|TRBD1
TGCGCCAGCAGCCTAGCCGGGACAGAAAATTCACCCCTCCACTTT
CASSLAGTENSPLHF
>NA|TRBV4-3|TRBJ2-3|NA
TGCGCCAGCAGCAAACCGGGGGACCGCACAGATACGCAGTATTTT
CASSKPGDRTDTQYF
>few|TRBV19|TRBJ1-5|NA
TGTGCCAGCGGGACAAGCCTTCTCCAGCATTTT
CASGTSLLQHF
>few|TRBV30|TRBJ2-5|NA
TGTGCCTGGGTAGGGGCCGATTGGCGGCAGTACTTC
CAWVGADWRQYF
>few|TRBV5-1|TRBJ2-1|TRBD1
TGCGCCAGCAGCTCGCTGACAGGGGTGGACGGTGAGCAGTTCTTC
CASSSLTGVDGEQFF
>NA|TRBV4-3|TRBJ1-6|NA
TGCGCCAGCAGCCAAGCAGGGTTTAATTCACCCCTCCACTTT
CASSQAGFNSPLHF
>few|TRBV18|TRBJ1-3|NA
TGTGCCAGCTCACCCCGGGGGGACCCCTTCTCTGGAAACACCATATATTTT
CASSPRGDPFSGNTIYF
>NA|TRBV27|TRBJ1-1|TRBD1
TGTGCCAGCGGCCGGGACAGGGGCTTTTTGGGGAACACTGAAGCTTTCTTT
CASGRDRGFLGNTEAFF
>few|TRBV6-5|TRBJ1-1|NA
TGTGCCAGCAGCGGACATTTCCAAAGCGCAGCTTTCTTT
CASSGHFQSAAFF
>few|TRBV9|TRBJ1-1|NA
TGTGCCAGCAGCGTCGGCCCCGGGGGCGCGATGAACACTGAAGCTTTCTTT
CASSVGPGGAMNTEAFF
>NA|TRBV27|TRBJ2-3|TRBD1
TGTGCCAGCAGTTCAGGGGGCCTCTATCCAGATACGCAGTATTTT
CASSSGGLYPDTQYF
>NA|TRBV4-2|TRBJ2-6|NA
TGTGCCAGCAGCCAAGAGATGGGGGGGCTCGGGGCCAACGTCCTGACTTTC
CASSQEMGGLGANVLTF
>few|TRBV28|TRBJ2-2|NA
TGTGCCAGCACCCCAGGGGCCGTGAACACCGGGGAGCTGTTTTTT
CASTPGAVNTGELFF
>NA|TRBV5-1|TRBJ2-5|TRBD1
TGCGCCAGCAGCTCGGAGACGGGACAGGGATGGGAGACCCAGTACTTC
CASSSETGQGWETQYF
>few|TRBV9|TRBJ2-7|NA
TGTGCCAGCAGCCCGAGTCGCCCGACAGGTGGGGCCGAGCAGTACTTC
CASSPSRPTGGAEQYF
>NA|TRBV30|TRBJ2-7|NA
TGTGCCTGGAGTAGGTTTAGCTCCTACGAGCAGTACTTC
CAWSRFSSYEQYF
>NA|TRBV30|TRBJ2-1|NA
TGTGCCTGGAGTGCGCGAGGGCTAGCGATGTACAATGAGCAGTTCTTC
CAWSARGLAMYNEQFF
>NA|TRBV5-4|TRBJ2-1|TRBD1
TGTGCCAGCATCCGGGACAGATACAATGAGCAGTTCTTC
CASIRDRYNEQFF
>NA|TRBV6-5|TRBJ2-5|NA
TGTGCCAGCAGTTACTCGGCCGGGTTTGGTGAGACCCAGTACTTC
CASSYSAGFGETQYF
>NA|TRBV27|TRBJ1-3|TRBD1
TGTGCCAGCAGCAGGGGGTACTCTGGAAACACCATATATTTT
CASSRGYSGNTIYF
>NA|TRBV19|TRBJ1-5|NA
TGTGCCAGCACAGACTTGGAGTGGAGCAATCAGCCCCAGCATTTT
CASTDLEWSNQPQHF
>NA|TRBV7-6|TRBJ1-6|NA
TGTGCCAGCAGCCTTGGACAGACCTATAATTCACCCCTCCACTTT
CASSLGQTYNSPLHF
>few|TRBV20-1|TRBJ2-1|NA
TGCAGTGCGCGGAACAATGAGCAGTTCTTC
CSARNNEQFF
>NA|TRBV7-9|TRBJ2-3|TRBD2
TGTGCCAGCAGCCCGACTAGCGGAGGCACAGATACGCAGTATTTT
CASSPTSGGTDTQYF
>few|TRBV5-1|TRBJ1-1|TRBD1
TGCGCCAGCAGCTTTGACAGGGTAAACACTGAAGCTTTCTTT
CASSFDRVNTEAFF
>NA|TRBV19|TRBJ2-7|TRBD2
TGTGCCAGTAGTGGCCCGGACGCGCGGGAGGGAGGAGAGCAGTACTTC
CASSGPDAREGGEQYF
>NA|TRBV29-1|TRBJ2-5|TRBD2
TGCAGCGTTATACTAGCGGGGGCGCCAGTCGAGACCCAGTACTTC
CSVILAGAPVETQYF
>few|TRBV4-3|TRBJ2-3|TRBD1
TGCGCCAGCAGCCAAACAGGGGGCGCAAGCACAGATACGCAGTATTTT
CASSQTGGASTDTQYF
>NA|TRBV4-2|TRBJ2-1|TRBD1
TGTGCCAGCAGCCAAAGACAGGGGAATGAGCAGTTCTTC
CASSQRQGNEQFF
>NA|TRBV27|TRBJ2-7|NA
TGTGCCAGCAGTTTATTTGGGCAGGGCGTGGGCCCCATCTACGAGCAGTACTTC
CASSLFGQGVGPIYEQYF